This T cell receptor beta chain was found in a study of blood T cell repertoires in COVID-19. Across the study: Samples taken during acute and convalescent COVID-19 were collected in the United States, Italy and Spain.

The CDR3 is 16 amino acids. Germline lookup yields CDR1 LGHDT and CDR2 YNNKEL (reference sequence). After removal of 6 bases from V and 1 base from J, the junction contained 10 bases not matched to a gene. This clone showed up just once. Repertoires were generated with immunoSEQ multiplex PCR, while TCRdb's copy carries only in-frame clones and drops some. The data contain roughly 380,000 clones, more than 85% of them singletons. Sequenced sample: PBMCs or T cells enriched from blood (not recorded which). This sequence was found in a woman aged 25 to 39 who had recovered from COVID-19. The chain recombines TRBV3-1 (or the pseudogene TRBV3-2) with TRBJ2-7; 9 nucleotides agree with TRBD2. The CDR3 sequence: CASSPIATSGSYEQYF. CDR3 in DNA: TGTGCCAGCAGTCCGATCGCGACTAGCGGTTCCTACGAGCAGTACTTC.